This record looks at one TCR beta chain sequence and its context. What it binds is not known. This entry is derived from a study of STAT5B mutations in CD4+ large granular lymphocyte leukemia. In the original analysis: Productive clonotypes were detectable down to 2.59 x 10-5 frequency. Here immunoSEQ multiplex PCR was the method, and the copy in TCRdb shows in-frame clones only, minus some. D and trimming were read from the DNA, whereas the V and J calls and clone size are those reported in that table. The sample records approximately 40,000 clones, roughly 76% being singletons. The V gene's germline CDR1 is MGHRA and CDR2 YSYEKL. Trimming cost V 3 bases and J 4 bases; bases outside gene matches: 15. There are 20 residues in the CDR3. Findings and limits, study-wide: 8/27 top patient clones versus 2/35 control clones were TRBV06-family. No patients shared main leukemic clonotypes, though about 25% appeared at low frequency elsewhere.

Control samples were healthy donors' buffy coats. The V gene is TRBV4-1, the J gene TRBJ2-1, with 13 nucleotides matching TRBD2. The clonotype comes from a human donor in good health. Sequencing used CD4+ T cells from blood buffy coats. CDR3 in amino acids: CASSHLGLAGSPSGYNEQFF. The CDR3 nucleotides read TGCGCCAGCAGCCACTTGGGACTAGCGGGATCCCCCTCTGGGTACAATGAGCAGTTCTTC.